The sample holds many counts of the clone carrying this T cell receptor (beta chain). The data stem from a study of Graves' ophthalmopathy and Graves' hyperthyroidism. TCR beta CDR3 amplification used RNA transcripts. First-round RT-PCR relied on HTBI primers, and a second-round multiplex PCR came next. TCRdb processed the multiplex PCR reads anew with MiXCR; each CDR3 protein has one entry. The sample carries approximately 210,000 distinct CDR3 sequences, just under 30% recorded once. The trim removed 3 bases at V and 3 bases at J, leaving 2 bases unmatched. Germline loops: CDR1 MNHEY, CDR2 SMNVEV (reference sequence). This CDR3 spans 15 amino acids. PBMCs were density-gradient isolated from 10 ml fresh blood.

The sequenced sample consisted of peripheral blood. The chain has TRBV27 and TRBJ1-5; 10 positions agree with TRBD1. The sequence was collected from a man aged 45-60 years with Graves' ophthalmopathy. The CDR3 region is CASSLDRGNNQPQHF. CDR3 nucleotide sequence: TGTGCCAGCAGTTTGGACAGGGGGAACAATCAGCCCCAGCATTTT.